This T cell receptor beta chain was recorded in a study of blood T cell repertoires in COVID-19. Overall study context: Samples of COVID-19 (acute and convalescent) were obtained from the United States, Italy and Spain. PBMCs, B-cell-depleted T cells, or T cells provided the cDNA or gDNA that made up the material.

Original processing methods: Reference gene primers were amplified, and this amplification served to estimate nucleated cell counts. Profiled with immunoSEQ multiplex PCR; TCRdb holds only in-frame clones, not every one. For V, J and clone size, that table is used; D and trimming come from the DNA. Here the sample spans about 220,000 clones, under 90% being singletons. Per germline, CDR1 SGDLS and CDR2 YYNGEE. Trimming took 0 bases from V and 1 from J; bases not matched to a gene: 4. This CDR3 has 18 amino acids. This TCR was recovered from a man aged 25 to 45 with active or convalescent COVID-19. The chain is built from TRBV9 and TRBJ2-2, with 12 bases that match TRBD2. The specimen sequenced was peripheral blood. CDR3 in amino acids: CASSVGSGLAGNTGELFF. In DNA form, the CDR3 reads TGTGCCAGCAGCGTAGGCTCGGGACTAGCGGGGAACACCGGGGAGCTGTTTTTT.